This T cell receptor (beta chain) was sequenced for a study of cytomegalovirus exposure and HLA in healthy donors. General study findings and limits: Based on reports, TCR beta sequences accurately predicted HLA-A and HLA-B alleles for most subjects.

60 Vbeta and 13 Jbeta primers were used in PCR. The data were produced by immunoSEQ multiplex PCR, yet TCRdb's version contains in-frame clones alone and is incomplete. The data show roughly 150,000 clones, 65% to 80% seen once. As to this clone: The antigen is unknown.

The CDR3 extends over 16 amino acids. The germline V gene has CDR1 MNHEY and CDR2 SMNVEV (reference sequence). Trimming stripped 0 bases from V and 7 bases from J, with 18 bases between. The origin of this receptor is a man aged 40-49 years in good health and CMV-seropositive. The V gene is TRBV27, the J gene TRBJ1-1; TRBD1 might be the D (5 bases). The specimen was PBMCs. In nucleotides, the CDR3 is TGTGCCAGCAGTTTATCGAAACCAGGGCGTCGAGGTGAAGCTTTCTTT. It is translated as CASSLSKPGRRGEAFF.